The 29 T cell receptor beta chains presented below share a single source sample, sequenced in a study of T cell responses to AZD1222 COVID-19 vaccine. Method: immunoSEQ multiplex PCR; TCRdb's copy keeps in-frame clones and lacks some. The sample gives more than 110,000 clones, about 90% of which show up once; roughly 3.4% is in the top ten. This material consisted of peripheral blood, taken 28 days after the second AZD1222 dose. These receptors all come from an adult who received the AZD1222 COVID-19 vaccine.

The V call is TRBV6-5, the J call TRBJ1-2; the D is unclear. Germline V gives CDR1 MNHEY, CDR2 SVGAGI. The germline V and J ends were trimmed by 2 bases and 0 bases, with 13 bases remaining between them. The CDR3 has 16 amino acids. The CDR3, as DNA: TGTGCCAGCAGTTACGGCTCCCCAGGAGCTAACTATGGCTACACCTTC. Its translation is CASSYGSPGANYGYTF.

The chain employs TRBV19 and TRBJ1-1; 7 positions agree with TRBD1. Germline CDR1 LNHDA, CDR2 SQIVND (reference sequence). The J segment lost 5 bases and the V segment lost 2 bases, leaving 8 bases of the junction unmatched. This CDR3 has 15 residues. The CDR3 nucleotides read TGTGCCAGTAGTATAAGCGGACAGGATGGGACTGAAGCTTTCTTT. Its translation: CASSISGQDGTEAFF.

The chain is built from TRBV30 and TRBJ2-4, with TRBD2 matching over 9 bases. CDR1 and CDR2 from the germline V gene are GTSNPN and SVGIG (reference sequence). V gave up 2 bases and J gave up 9 bases; unmatched junction bases: 5. The CDR3 is 13 residues long. In DNA form, the CDR3 reads TGTGCCTGGAGTAGGACTAGCGAGGGCATTCAGTACTTC. This encodes CAWSRTSEGIQYF.

This chain joins TRBV29-1 and TRBJ2-6, with 7 bases fitting TRBD1. Germline-derived CDR1 and CDR2 are SQVTM and ANQGSEA. V lost 7 bases and J lost 2; bases outside the gene matches: 5. CDR3 length equals 14 residues. CDR3 amino acids: CSGLTGAGANVLTF. CDR3 coding DNA: TGCAGCGGCCTTACAGGGGCTGGGGCCAACGTCCTGACTTTC.

V usage is TRBV28 and J usage is TRBJ1-3; D remains unclear. The V end was cut by 9 bases, the J end by 1 base, with 13 bases between. In germline, CDR1 is MDHEN, CDR2 SYDVKM. This CDR3 spans 14 amino acids. CDR3 region: CASPTGGSGNTIYF. The CDR3 bases are TGTGCCAGTCCGACGGGAGGTTCTGGAAACACCATATATTTT.

The chain carries TRBV24-1 and TRBJ2-7; the match to TRBD2 covers 14 bases. CDR1 and CDR2 (germline): KGHDR, SFDVKD. The CDR3 runs 15 residues. V shed 6 bases, J shed 5 bases, and the junction held 5 bases outside the gene matches. The CDR3 sequence is CATSPGLAGANEQYF. CDR3 DNA: TGTGCCACCAGTCCGGGACTAGCGGGAGCGAACGAGCAGTACTTC.

The chain uses TRBV6-5 and TRBJ2-4; TRBD2 is a possible D gene (5 bases). Germline-derived CDR1 and CDR2 are MNHEY and SVGAGI. The CDR3 extends over 15 amino acids. Trimming took 6 bases from V and 7 from J, leaving 19 bases between them. The CDR3 DNA follows: TGTGCCAGCAGGCACACTACCACGGAGCGGAACATTCAGTACTTC. This encodes CASRHTTTERNIQYF.

The chain joins TRBV19 to TRBJ2-7, with D uncertain. Trimming shortened V by 5 bases and J by 6 bases, and 8 bases separated the two germline ends. CDR1 and CDR2 from the germline V gene are LNHDA and SQIVND (reference sequence). This CDR3 is 11 amino acids long. CDR3 sequence reads: CASSPEPEQYF. CDR3 in DNA: TGTGCCAGTAGTCCGGAACCCGAGCAGTACTTC.

V is TRBV3-1 (or the pseudogene TRBV3-2) and J is TRBJ2-2, with TRBD2 matching 12 bases. This CDR3 comprises 17 residues. Germline loops: CDR1 LGHDT, CDR2 YNNKEL (reference sequence). Trimming removed 5 bases from V and 1 base from J; junction bases left unmatched: 5. CDR3 amino acids: CASSSRLAGVNTGELFF. In DNA form, the CDR3 reads TGTGCCAGCAGCTCACGACTAGCGGGAGTGAACACCGGGGAGCTGTTTTTT.

This clone has only a few counts. The chain employs TRBV4-2 and TRBJ1-1, with D uncertain. Germline CDR1 reads LGHNA; CDR2 reads YNFKEQ. Between the trimmed V and J ends, which lost 0 bases and 2 bases, there was a span of 10 bases. The CDR3 consists of 15 residues. The CDR3 is CASSQDTASNTEAFF. CDR3 in DNA: TGTGCCAGCAGCCAAGATACCGCGTCCAACACTGAAGCTTTCTTT.

The chain combines TRBV2 with TRBJ2-1, with D unresolved. Trimming pared 6 bases from V and 0 bases from J, leaving 15 bases between. The V gene's germline CDR1 is SNHLY and CDR2 FYNNEI. This CDR3 spans 16 amino acids. CDR3 sequence: CASRVVLPSSYNEQFF. As DNA, the CDR3 is TGTGCCAGCAGAGTAGTGCTGCCGTCCTCCTACAATGAGCAGTTCTTC.

The V call is TRBV27, the J call TRBJ2-7, with D perhaps assigned TRBD1 or TRBD2 (5 bases each). Germline V CDR1 and CDR2: MNHEY, SMNVEV (reference sequence). There are 15 residues in the CDR3. With 4 bases removed from V and 4 bases from J, the gap between germline ends came to 17 bases. The chain's CDR3 is CASSSQVEGIYEQYF. The CDR3, as DNA: TGTGCCAGCAGTTCCCAGGTCGAGGGGATATACGAGCAGTACTTC.

The V and J genes are TRBV10-3 and TRBJ1-2; D remains ambiguous. There are 15 residues in the CDR3. The V gene's germline CDR1 is ENHRY and CDR2 SYGVKD. Between the trimmed V and J ends, which lost 2 bases and 3 bases, there was a span of 13 bases. The CDR3 bases are TGTGCCATCAGTGAGCCCCCGAGGGCCGACTATGGCTACACCTTC. Its translation is CAISEPPRADYGYTF.

This clone was counted once. The chain combines TRBV3-1 (or the pseudogene TRBV3-2) with TRBJ2-7; TRBD2 matches 8 bases. CDR1 is LGHDT, CDR2 YNNKEL, per germline (reference sequence). There are 16 residues in the CDR3. The V and J ends lost 1 base and 0 bases, in that order; junction bases with no gene match: 5. CDR3: CASSQAGTRGSYEQYF. The CDR3, as DNA: TGTGCCAGCAGCCAAGCCGGGACTAGGGGCTCCTACGAGCAGTACTTC.

The genes are TRBV25-1 and TRBJ1-6; D unclear. In germline, CDR1 is MGHDK, CDR2 SYGVNS. The CDR3 has 15 amino acids. V was cut by 2 bases and J by 3 bases, with 8 bases left in between. The CDR3 sequence is CASSEGQNYNSPLHF. The CDR3 bases are TGTGCCAGCAGTGAAGGGCAGAACTATAATTCACCCCTCCACTTT. The complete variable domain, with remaining parts taken from reference TRBV25-1 and TRBJ1-6, reads EADIYQTPRYLVIGTGKKITLECSQTMGHDKMYWYQQDPGMELHLIHYSYGVNSTEKGDLSSESTVSRIRTEHFPLTLESARPSHTSQYLCASSEGQNYNSPLHFGNGTRLTVT.

There are a few counts of this clone. The chain joins TRBV19 to TRBJ2-1, with 11 positions matching TRBD2. V trimming: 0 bases; J trimming: 8 bases; junction bases outside the gene matches: 9. CDR1 and CDR2 from the germline V gene are LNHDA and SQIVND (reference sequence). The CDR3 covers 17 residues. The CDR3 sequence is CASSIDPGLAGGDEQFF. As DNA, the CDR3 is TGTGCCAGTAGTATAGACCCCGGACTAGCGGGTGGGGATGAGCAGTTCTTC.

The chain combines TRBV5-4 with TRBJ2-5; unclear D gene. The CDR3 is 15 residues long. Trimming pared 0 bases from V and 2 bases from J, leaving 11 bases between. Germline V CDR1 and CDR2: SGHNT, YYREEE (reference sequence). The CDR3 spells CASSLGVQPQETQYF. The CDR3 DNA follows: TGTGCCAGCAGCTTGGGGGTACAGCCTCAAGAGACCCAGTACTTC.

The DNA for the CDR3 is TGTGCCAGCAGCTTAGAGTGGTACGAGCAGTACTTC. This encodes CASSLEWYEQYF. The chain couples TRBV11-2 to TRBJ2-7; D ambiguous. V shed 0 bases and J shed 4 bases, with 4 bases lying between them. This CDR3 is 12 amino acids long. CDR1 is SGHAT, CDR2 FQNNGV, per germline.

The chain uses TRBV24-1 and TRBJ1-2, with unresolved D. Germline CDR1 KGHDR, CDR2 SFDVKD. The CDR3 extends over 14 amino acids. V lost 1 base, J lost 2 bases, and 7 bases lay in between. The CDR3 region has the DNA TGTGCCACCAGTGATTTTGGCAGAAACTATGGCTACACCTTC. It is translated as CATSDFGRNYGYTF.

J is TRBJ1-2 and V is TRBV10-3; perhaps TRBD1 as D (5 bases). This CDR3 is built from 14 residues. Germline CDR1 ENHRY, CDR2 SYGVKD. V lost 6 bases and J 2 bases, leaving 13 bases between the germline ends. In DNA, the CDR3 is TGTGCCATCAGGGAGGACACCAGCAACTATGGCTACACCTTC. It translates to CAIREDTSNYGYTF.

V and J are TRBV27 and TRBJ2-7, with 9 bases fitting TRBD2. The CDR3 is 14 residues long. V gave up 8 bases and J gave up 7 bases; unmatched junction bases: 12. CDR1 MNHEY and CDR2 SMNVEV come from the germline V gene (reference sequence). Written as DNA, the CDR3 is TGTGCCAGCGCCCAGACGGGACTAGCTCGAGAGCAGTACTTC. Its protein product is CASAQTGLAREQYF.

The V and J genes are TRBV10-3 and TRBJ1-6; possibly TRBD1 for D (6 bases). Germline V gives CDR1 ENHRY, CDR2 SYGVKD. The CDR3 extends over 16 amino acids. V shed 6 bases and J shed 1 base, with 13 bases lying between them. The CDR3 protein is CAISTDRGSYNSPLHF. The CDR3 DNA sequence: TGTGCCATCAGCACGGACAGAGGGTCCTATAATTCACCCCTCCACTTT.

The chain combines TRBV9 with TRBJ2-1; D is unresolved. The CDR3 extends over 15 amino acids. Between the trimmed V and J ends, which lost 0 bases and 3 bases, there was a span of 10 bases. Germline CDR1 and CDR2: SGDLS and YYNGEE. The CDR3 spells CASSVDQWGYNEQFF. The DNA of the CDR3 is TGTGCCAGCAGCGTAGATCAGTGGGGCTACAATGAGCAGTTCTTC.

The V and J genes are TRBV7-2 and TRBJ1-1; 7 nucleotides line up with TRBD1. The length of the CDR3 is 15 residues. Germline V gene sequence: CDR1 SGHTA, CDR2 FQGNSA. V trimming: 5 bases; J trimming: 3 bases; junction bases outside the gene matches: 9. The CDR3 protein is CASSPGGTYYTEAFF. The CDR3 DNA is TGTGCCAGCAGCCCAGGGGGGACGTACTACACTGAAGCTTTCTTT.

This chain connects TRBV5-6 to TRBJ1-3; possibly TRBD1 for D (5 bases). The CDR3 length is 15 residues. Trimming shortened V by 0 bases and J by 4 bases, and 11 bases separated the two germline ends. Germline CDR1 and CDR2: SGHDT and YYEEEE. CDR3 sequence: CASSLAGLSGNTIYF. The CDR3, as DNA: TGTGCCAGCAGCTTGGCAGGGCTGAGCGGAAACACCATATATTTT.

The V call is TRBV6-6, the J call TRBJ2-1; D is perhaps TRBD1 (5 bases). The CDR3 is 13 residues long. CDR1 is MNHNY and CDR2 is SVGAGI in the germline V gene (reference sequence). The ends were cut back, 2 bases at V and 9 bases at J, with 11 bases in the middle. The DNA for the CDR3 is TGTGCCAGCAGTTACGGCTTTAGGGGTGAGCAGTTCTTC. It encodes CASSYGFRGEQFF.

The count of this clone is one. The J gene is TRBJ2-7, the V gene TRBV6-5; D possibly corresponds to TRBD2 (6 bases). The CDR3 contains 15 residues. Trimming stripped 0 bases from V and 4 bases from J, with 13 bases between. The germline CDR1 and CDR2 sequences are MNHEY and SVGAGI. The DNA for the CDR3 is TGTGCCAGCAGTTACTCGTCGGGACTCCGGTACGAGCAGTACTTC. Translating gives CASSYSSGLRYEQYF.

The V call is TRBV10-3, the J call TRBJ2-7; 7 bases agree with TRBD1. CDR3 length: 16 amino acids. V shed 6 bases and J 2 bases; nucleotides not matched to a gene: 13. Germline assignment: CDR1 ENHRY and CDR2 SYGVKD. The CDR3 region is CAISPQGVGPTYEQYF. The CDR3 DNA reads as TGTGCCATCAGCCCTCAGGGGGTAGGACCGACCTACGAGCAGTACTTC.

This clone was picked up one time. V gene TRBV29-1 combines with J gene TRBJ2-5, with D possibly TRBD1 on 6 matching bases. Trimming removed 4 bases at V and 3 bases at J, with 12 bases between. Germline lookup yields CDR1 SQVTM and CDR2 ANQGSEA. This CDR3 spans 13 amino acids. CDR3 nucleotides: TGCAGCGTTGCGGGGACACTTAAAGAGACCCAGTACTTC. Protein: CSVAGTLKETQYF.